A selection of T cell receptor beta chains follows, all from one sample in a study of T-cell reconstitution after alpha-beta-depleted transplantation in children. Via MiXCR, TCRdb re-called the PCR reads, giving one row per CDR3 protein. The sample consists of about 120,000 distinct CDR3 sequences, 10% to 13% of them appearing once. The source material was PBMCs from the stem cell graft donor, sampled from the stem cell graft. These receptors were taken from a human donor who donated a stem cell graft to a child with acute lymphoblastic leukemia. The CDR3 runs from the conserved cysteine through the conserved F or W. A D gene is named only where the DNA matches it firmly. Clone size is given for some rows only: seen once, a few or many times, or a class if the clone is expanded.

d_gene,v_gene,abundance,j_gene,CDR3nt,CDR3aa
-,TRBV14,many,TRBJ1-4,TGTGCCAGCAGCCAAGATTGGCAGAATGGCAAACTGTTTTTT,CASSQDWQNGKLFF
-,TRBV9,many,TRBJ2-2,TGTGCCAGCAGCGTAGGAGTGGGGCGCAGCACCGGGGAGCTGTTTTTT,CASSVGVGRSTGELFF
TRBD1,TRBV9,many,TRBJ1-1,TGTGCCAGCAGCGTAAGCCCCAGACAGGGCGAAGCTTTCTTT,CASSVSPRQGEAFF
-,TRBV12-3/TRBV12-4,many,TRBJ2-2,TGTGCCAGCAGTTTCCAGGGTGGTACCGGGGAGCTGTTTTTT,CASSFQGGTGELFF
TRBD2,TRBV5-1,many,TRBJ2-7,TGCGCCAGCAGCTTGCAGGGACTAGAGTTTTACGAGCAGTACTTC,CASSLQGLEFYEQYF
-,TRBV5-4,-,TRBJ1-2,TGTGCCAGCAGCCCACTCGTTTGGGCCCTTAACTATGGCTACACCTTC,CASSPLVWALNYGYTF
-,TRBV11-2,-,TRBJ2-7,TGTGCCAGCACCCAAGACTACTCCTACGAGCAGTACTTC,CASTQDYSYEQYF
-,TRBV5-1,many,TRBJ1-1,TGCGCCAGCAGCTCCCGGGACGGGGGTCACACTGAAGCTTTCTTT,CASSSRDGGHTEAFF
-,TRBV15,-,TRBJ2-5,TGTGCCACCAGCAGAGATGTAGAGGGGGCGCGGGGGTCAAGGGAGACCCAGTACTTC,CATSRDVEGARGSRETQYF
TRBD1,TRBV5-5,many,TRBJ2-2,TGTGCCAGCAGCACCAAGACAGGGCACACCGGGGAGCTGTTTTTT,CASSTKTGHTGELFF
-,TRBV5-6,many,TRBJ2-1,TGTGCCAGCAGCTTAGGGAACTACAATGAGCAGTTCTTC,CASSLGNYNEQFF
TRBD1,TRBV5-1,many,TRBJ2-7,TGCGCCAGCGCGGATGGCGGACAGGTCTCCTACGAGCAGTACTTC,CASADGGQVSYEQYF
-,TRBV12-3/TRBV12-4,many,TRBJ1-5,TGTGCCAGTGGTAGCAATCAGCCCCAGCATTTT,CASGSNQPQHF
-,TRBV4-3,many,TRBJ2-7,TGCGCCAGCAGCCAATGGAGGGCAGGAGCCTACGAGCAGTACTTC,CASSQWRAGAYEQYF
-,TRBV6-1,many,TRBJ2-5,TGTGCCAGCAGCCAAGACCGCCGGTTTGCGCCTCAAGAGACCCAGTACTTC,CASSQDRRFAPQETQYF
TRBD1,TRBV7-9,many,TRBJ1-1,TGTGCCAGCAGCTTAGGCCCCGGACAGGGAGTCACTGAAGCTTTCTTT,CASSLGPGQGVTEAFF
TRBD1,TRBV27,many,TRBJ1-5,TGTGCCAGCAGTAGTCAGGGGGCGGATCAGCCCCAGCATTTT,CASSSQGADQPQHF
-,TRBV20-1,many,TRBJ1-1,TGCAGTGCTAGAGTCCTCCCAGGGGTGGGCACTGAAGCTTTCTTT,CSARVLPGVGTEAFF
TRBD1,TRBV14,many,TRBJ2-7,TGTGCCAGCAGCCGAGCCTCCTCGAGGGGGACAGACATGGAGCAGTACTTC,CASSRASSRGTDMEQYF
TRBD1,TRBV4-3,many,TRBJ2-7,TGCGCCAGCAGCCAAGATTCGACAGGGGCCTACGAGCAGTACTTC,CASSQDSTGAYEQYF
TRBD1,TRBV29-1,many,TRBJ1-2,TGCAGCGTTGAAGAGGGACAGGGAGGGGGCTACACCTTC,CSVEEGQGGGYTF
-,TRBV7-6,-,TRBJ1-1,TGTGCCAGCAGCCGCGGGGCAGGGGCCCTTTGGAGCACTGAAGCTTTCTTT,CASSRGAGALWSTEAFF
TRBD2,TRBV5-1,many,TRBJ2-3,TGCGCCAGCAGCACCTTAGCGGGAACGGGCACAGATACGCAGTATTTT,CASSTLAGTGTDTQYF
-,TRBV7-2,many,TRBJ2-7,TGTGCCAGCAGCTTAGACCGGGCCGGCTCCTACGAGCAGTACTTC,CASSLDRAGSYEQYF
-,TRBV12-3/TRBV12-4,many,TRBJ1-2,TGTGCCAGCAGTTTAGCAAATGGTAACAGGGATCCGTATGGCTACACCTTC,CASSLANGNRDPYGYTF
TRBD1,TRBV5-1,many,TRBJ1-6,TGCGCCAGCAGCGCTGGACAGGGCATCGATTCACCCCTCCACTTT,CASSAGQGIDSPLHF
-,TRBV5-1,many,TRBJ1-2,TGCGCCAGCAGCTTGGAAAGTCAGGGACGGGGCTACACCTTC,CASSLESQGRGYTF
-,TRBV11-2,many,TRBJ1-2,TGTGCCAGCAGCACCGAGGGGGTAGGCGTTGGACCCACCTATGGCTACACCTTC,CASSTEGVGVGPTYGYTF
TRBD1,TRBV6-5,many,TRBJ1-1,TGTGCCAGCAGTCAGCAGGGGGCGCGGACTGAAGCTTTCTTT,CASSQQGARTEAFF
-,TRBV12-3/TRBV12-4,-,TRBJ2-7,TGTGCCAGCAGTCACACAATCAACGAGCAGTACTTC,CASSHTINEQYF
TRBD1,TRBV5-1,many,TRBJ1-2,TGCGCCAGCAGCTTCTATCCGGGACAGGGAAGCTATGGCTACACCTTC,CASSFYPGQGSYGYTF
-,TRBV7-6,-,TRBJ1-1,TGTGCCAGCAGCTTAGAAGCGGGGTTCACTGAAGCTTTCTTT,CASSLEAGFTEAFF
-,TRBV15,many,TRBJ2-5,TGTGCCACCAGCAGAGTGGCCAGAACAAGGGCAGAGACCCAGTACTTC,CATSRVARTRAETQYF
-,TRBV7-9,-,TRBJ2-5,TGTGCCAGCACCTTAGGGAGTAGCCAAGAGACCCAGTACTTC,CASTLGSSQETQYF
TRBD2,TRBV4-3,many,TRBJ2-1,TGCGCCAGCAGCCAAGATGGGACTAGCGGCATTTCCTACAATGAGCAGTTCTTC,CASSQDGTSGISYNEQFF
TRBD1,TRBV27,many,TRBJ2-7,TGTGCCAGCAGTTCGTCTACCCTGGACAGGATCTCCCTTTTC,CASSSSTLDRISLF
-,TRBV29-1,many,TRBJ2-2,TGCAGCGTTGAACAGATGAACACCGGGGAGCTGTTTTTT,CSVEQMNTGELFF
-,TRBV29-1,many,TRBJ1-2,TGCAGCGTTGTTGACGGGGGCCCAAATGGCTACACCTTC,CSVVDGGPNGYTF
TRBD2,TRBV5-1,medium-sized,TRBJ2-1,TGCGCCAGCAGCTTGGAGGTGAGCGGGAGTGGCAATGAGCAGTTCTTC,CASSLEVSGSGNEQFF
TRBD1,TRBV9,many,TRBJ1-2,TGTGCCAGCAGCCCGGGACAGTTTAACAATGGCTACACCTTC,CASSPGQFNNGYTF
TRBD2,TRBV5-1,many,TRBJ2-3,TGCGCCAGCAGGTTACTAGCGGGGGGGCGTGAAGATACGCAGTATTTT,CASRLLAGGREDTQYF
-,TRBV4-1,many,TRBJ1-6,TGCGCCAGCAGCTCCACAGGGTATAATTCACCCCTCCACTTT,CASSSTGYNSPLHF
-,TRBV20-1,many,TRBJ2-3,TGCAGTGCTAGAGTCGTCGCCAGCACAGATACGCAGTATTTT,CSARVVASTDTQYF
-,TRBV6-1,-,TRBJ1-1,TGTGCCAGTTCTAACCGCGACAGTGCGAACACTGAAGCTTTCTTT,CASSNRDSANTEAFF
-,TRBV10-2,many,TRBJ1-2,TGCGCCAGCAGTGAGTCGGGGGCTTATGGCTACACCTTC,CASSESGAYGYTF
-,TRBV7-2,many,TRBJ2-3,TGTGCCAGCAGCCCGTCAGGGGTGTGGTCAGATACGCAGTATTTT,CASSPSGVWSDTQYF
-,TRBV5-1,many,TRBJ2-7,TGCGCCAGCAGCTTTGACCTCAGGACTCCCGAAGAGCAGTACTTC,CASSFDLRTPEEQYF
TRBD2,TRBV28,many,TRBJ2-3,TGTGCCAGCAGTTTAGGACTAGCGGGGGGCCTTAGCACAGATACGCAGTATTTT,CASSLGLAGGLSTDTQYF
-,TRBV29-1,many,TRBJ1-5,TGCAGCGTAGGCAGGGAGGGAAGCAATCAGCCCCAGCATTTT,CSVGREGSNQPQHF
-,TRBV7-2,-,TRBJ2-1,TGTGCCAGCAGCGCGGGTAGCTCCTACAATGAGCAGTTCTTC,CASSAGSSYNEQFF
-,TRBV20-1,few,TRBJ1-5,TGCAGTGCTAGTCCCTCCCGAGGCAATCAGCCCCAGCATTTT,CSASPSRGNQPQHF
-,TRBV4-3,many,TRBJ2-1,TGCGCCAGCAGCCAAAAGCCTGTGAATGAGCAGTTCTTC,CASSQKPVNEQFF
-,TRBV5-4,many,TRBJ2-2,TGTGCCAGCAGCCTCCCCCTCTCGAGCACCGGGGAGCTGTTTTTT,CASSLPLSSTGELFF